This T cell receptor (beta chain) was identified in a study of regulatory dendritic cells for organ transplantation. Study-level points and caveats: The most alloreactive TCR clonotypes were found in resting memory CD8+ cells. The authors noted considerable between-person heterogeneity in alloreactive memory CD8+ cells. Regulatory dendritic cells appeared to expand memory CD8+ clones less than mature ones.

The protocol was immunoSEQ multiplex PCR, while the TCRdb copy is restricted to in-frame clones and leaves out a portion. The sample has more than 35,000 clones, 75% to 95% seen once; the top ten hold 0.11%. Of note for this clone: Its antigen is still unknown.

This CDR3 is built from 15 residues. The V end was cut by 8 bases, the J end by 0 bases, with 15 bases between. Looked up from germline, CDR1 is MGHDK and CDR2 is SYGVNS. Memory T cells were CD45RO+, naive were CD45RA+, sorted by FACS. The clonotype comes from a human donor in good health. The sample was naive CD8+ T cells from blood. As to subset: CD45RA+ naive T cells. V is TRBV25-1 and J is TRBJ2-3; D may match TRBD1 or TRBD2 (6 bases each). The CDR3 loop is CASRGGDISTDTQYF. CDR3 bases: TGTGCCAGCCGGGGCGGGGACATTAGCACAGATACGCAGTATTTT.